The following is a TCR beta chain sequence with its context. These data come from a study of blood T cell repertoires in COVID-19. Measured with immunoSEQ multiplex PCR; TCRdb has only the in-frame clones, and not every one. The table shows approximately 350,000 clones, with 80% to 90% occurring only once. The CDR3 is made up of 13 amino acids. The V and J ends lost 0 bases and 8 bases respectively, with 11 bases between them. Germline loops: CDR1 SGHRS, CDR2 YFSETQ. The receptor comes from a man aged 30 to 39 with active or convalescent COVID-19. The J gene is TRBJ1-2, the V gene TRBV5-1; D perhaps matches TRBD1 (6 bases). Input material: peripheral blood. The CDR3 spells CASSLEAGVGYTF. CDR3 nucleotide sequence: TGCGCCAGCAGCTTGGAGGCAGGGGTCGGCTACACCTTC. Supplemented by reference TRBV5-1 and TRBJ1-2, the full variable domain reads KAGVTQTPRYLIKTRGQQVTLSCSPISGHRSVSWYQQTPGQGLQFLFEYFSETQRNKGNFPGRFSGRQFSNSRSEMNVSTLELGDSALYLCASSLEAGVGYTFGSGTRLTVV.